The 10 T cell receptor beta chains listed next were all sequenced from one sample in a study of early T cells in non-severe SARS-CoV-2 infection. TCRdb ran MiXCR on the 5' RACE reads and lists one entry per CDR3 protein. The sample includes roughly 66,000 distinct CDR3 sequences, approximately 9.2% of them seen just once. The source material was whole blood. The origin of the receptors is an adult who was a healthcare worker with PCR-confirmed SARS-CoV-2 infection or an uninfected control (not recorded which).

This clonotype was recorded a few times. The CDR3 nucleotides are TGCGCCAGCAGCTCCCCCGGCTCCGGACAGCCCTACGAGCAGTACTTC. Translated, it gives CASSSPGSGQPYEQYF. The rearrangement joins TRBV4-1 to TRBJ2-7; maybe TRBD1 (6 bases). Germline-derived CDR1 and CDR2 are MGHRA and YSYEKL. Trimming cost V 5 bases and J 2 bases, with 19 bases left between them. The CDR3 sequence is 16 residues long.

In its sample, this clonotype was seen many times. The rearrangement joins TRBV7-3 to TRBJ2-5; 12 bases fit TRBD2. Germline V CDR1 and CDR2: SGHTA, FQGTGA. The CDR3 is 13 residues long. The V gene end was trimmed by 5 bases and the J gene end by 5 bases; junction bases not matched to a gene: 0. Here the CDR3 DNA reads TGTGCCAGCAGCGGGACTAGCGGGGAGACCCAGTACTTC. Amino acids: CASSGTSGETQYF.

This chain links TRBV5-1 with TRBJ2-7; no clear D gene. With 4 bases removed from V and 7 bases from J, the gap between germline ends came to 15 bases. This CDR3 has 13 amino acids. The V gene's germline CDR1 is SGHRS and CDR2 YFSETQ. The CDR3 loop reads CASSHGRAAEQYF. In nucleotides, the CDR3 is TGCGCCAGCAGCCACGGACGGGCTGCGGAGCAGTACTTC.

This clonotype came up many times. The chain joins TRBV28 to TRBJ2-3, with 10 bases fitting TRBD2. Germline loops: CDR1 MDHEN, CDR2 SYDVKM. The length of the CDR3 is 14 residues. J lost 8 bases, V lost 8 bases, and 10 bases had no gene match. The CDR3 nucleotides are TGTGCCAGCGCGAGGGCTAGCGGGAGAGTTACGCAGTATTTT. It is translated as CASARASGRVTQYF.

This clonotype was observed at least ten times. The chain links TRBV3-1 to TRBJ2-7; D is uncertain. V lost 4 bases, J lost 4 bases, and 8 bases lay in between. CDR3 length equals 12 residues. Looked up from germline, CDR1 is LGHDT and CDR2 is YNNKEL (reference sequence). The CDR3 reads CASSRTLYEQYF. Written as DNA, the CDR3 is TGTGCCAGCAGCCGAACCCTTTACGAGCAGTACTTC.

The rearrangement joins TRBV6-4 to TRBJ1-5, with D possibly being TRBD1 (5 bases). Trimming took 5 bases from V and 4 from J, leaving 9 bases between them. The length of the CDR3 is 13 residues. In germline, CDR1 is MRHNA, CDR2 SNTAGT. The CDR3 DNA follows: TGTGCCAGCAGTCCGGGGCCTAATCAGCCCCAGCATTTT. It yields the protein CASSPGPNQPQHF.

As for this clonotype: One base away lies a much larger clone, so this may be a sequencing read error. The rearrangement uses TRBV3-1 and TRBJ2-7, with D perhaps TRBD1 or TRBD2 (6 bases each). The germline gives CDR1 LGHDT, CDR2 YNNKEL (reference sequence). The V gene lost 2 bases and the J gene lost 8 bases, with 22 bases spanning the gap. This CDR3 is 16 amino acids long. The DNA of the CDR3 is TGTGCCAGCAGCCAAAAACCGGGACCCGGGGGCCGGAAGCAGTACTTC. This translates into CASSQKPGPGGRKQYF.

This chain connects TRBV6-1 to TRBJ1-5; no definite D call. V was trimmed by 7 bases and J by 3 bases, leaving 7 bases between them. Germline V gives CDR1 MNHNS, CDR2 SASEGT. The CDR3 spans 12 residues. CDR3 coding DNA: TGTGCCAGCATGCGGTACAATCAGCCCCAGCATTTT. Amino acids: CASMRYNQPQHF.

In DNA form, the CDR3 reads TGCAGCGTTGAGAGGGTGACTGAAGCTTTCTTT. Protein product: CSVERVTEAFF. The rearrangement uses TRBV29-1 and TRBJ1-1; no firm D call. Trimming took off 3 bases at V and 5 bases at J, with 7 bases between the two ends. The CDR3 runs 11 residues. Germline V lookup: CDR1 SQVTM, CDR2 ANQGSEA. Using reference TRBV29-1 and TRBJ1-1 for the parts outside the CDR3, the full variable domain is SAVISQKPSRDICQRGTSLTIQCQVDSQVTMMFWYRQQPGQSLTLIATANQGSEATYESGFVIDKFPISRPNLTFSTLTVSNMSPEDSSIYLCSVERVTEAFFGQGTRLTVV.

This clonotype was recorded at least ten times. This sequence joins TRBV27 and TRBJ2-7; D uncertain. The CDR3 runs to 15 residues. The germline V and J ends were trimmed by 0 bases and 2 bases, with 11 bases remaining between them. In germline, CDR1 is MNHEY, CDR2 SMNVEV (reference sequence). The CDR3 sequence: CASSLSIGRTYEQYF. The CDR3 coding sequence is TGTGCCAGCAGTTTATCGATAGGCAGGACCTACGAGCAGTACTTC.